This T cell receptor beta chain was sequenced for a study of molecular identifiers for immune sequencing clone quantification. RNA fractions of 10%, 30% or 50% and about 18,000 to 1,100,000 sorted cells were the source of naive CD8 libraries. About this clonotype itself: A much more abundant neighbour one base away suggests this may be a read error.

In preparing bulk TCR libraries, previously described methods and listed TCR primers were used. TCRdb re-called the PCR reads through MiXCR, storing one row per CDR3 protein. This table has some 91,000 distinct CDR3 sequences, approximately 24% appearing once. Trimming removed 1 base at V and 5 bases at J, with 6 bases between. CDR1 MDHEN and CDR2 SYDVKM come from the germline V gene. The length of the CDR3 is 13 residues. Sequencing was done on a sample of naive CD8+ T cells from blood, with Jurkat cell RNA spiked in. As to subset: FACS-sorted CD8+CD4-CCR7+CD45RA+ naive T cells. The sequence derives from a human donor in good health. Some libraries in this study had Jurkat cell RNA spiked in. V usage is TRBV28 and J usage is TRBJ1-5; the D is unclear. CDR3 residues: CASSLSRDQPQHF. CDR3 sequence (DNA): TGTGCCAGCAGTTTATCACGCGATCAGCCCCAGCATTTT.